This TCR beta chain was recovered during a study of beta chain features in type 1 diabetes. Notes on the study in general: Patients with type 1 diabetes carried fewer insertions and had more deletions at their VDJ junctions.

About this clone: Its antigen is not identified.

Every isolated RNA sample was fully reverse transcribed, so sequencing captured expressed TCRB transcripts. The method was immunoSEQ multiplex PCR; TCRdb's version includes in-frame clones alone and lacks a portion of them. The sample gives 200,000 to 250,000 clones, about 63% of which show up once; 0.053% is in the top ten. CDR1 is MNHNY, CDR2 SVGAGI, per germline (reference sequence). V lost 6 bases to trimming and J lost 5 bases, with 14 bases between them. The CDR3 runs 14 residues. Sequencing used naive CD4+ T cells from blood. The gene calls are TRBV6-6 and TRBJ1-5; no firm D call. The clonotype was recovered from a man younger than 45 in good health. This chain's CDR3 is CASRERTEYQPQHF. The CDR3 DNA follows: TGTGCCAGCAGGGAACGGACGGAGTATCAGCCCCAGCATTTT.